A single sample gave rise to the 9 T cell receptor beta chains below, sequenced in a study of cytomegalovirus exposure and HLA in healthy donors. Both 60 Vbeta primers and 13 Jbeta primers went into the PCR. TCRdb's table, derived via immunoSEQ multiplex PCR, lists solely in-frame clones and lacks some. The table shows around 150,000 clones, with approximately 82% occurring only once. Sequences were obtained from PBMCs. These TCRs come from a middle-aged man in good health and CMV-seronegative.

The V gene is TRBV5-1, the J gene TRBJ1-1; D unclear. The germline gives CDR1 SGHRS, CDR2 YFSETQ. The CDR3 is made up of 13 amino acids. V shed 4 bases and J shed 1 base, with 8 bases lying between them. The CDR3 protein is CASSPHGNTEAFF. The CDR3, as DNA: TGCGCCAGCAGCCCCCACGGGAACACTGAAGCTTTCTTT.

This sequence joins TRBV18 and TRBJ1-1, with 8 bases identical to TRBD1. The CDR3 loop spans 16 amino acids. V lost 4 bases to trimming and J lost 0 bases; unmatched junction nucleotides: 7. Looked up from germline, CDR1 is KGHSH and CDR2 is LQKENI. DNA for the CDR3: TGTGCCAGCTCACTTACAGGGGGGGGGATGAACACTGAAGCTTTCTTT. Amino acids: CASSLTGGGMNTEAFF.

This rearrangement joins TRBV6-6 to TRBJ2-3; 10 bases fit TRBD1. After removal of 6 bases from V and 5 bases from J, the junction contained 8 bases not matched to a gene. CDR3 size: 15 residues. The germline CDR1 and CDR2 sequences are MNHNY and SVGAGI (reference sequence). CDR3 sequence (DNA): TGTGCCAGCAGGACGAACGACAGGGGGCTAGATACGCAGTATTTT. As protein: CASRTNDRGLDTQYF.

The chain uses TRBV5-4 and TRBJ1-2, with D tentatively TRBD1 (6 bases). From germline, CDR1 is SGHNT and CDR2 YYREEE (reference sequence). CDR3 size: 12 residues. Trimming left V 4 bases short and J 4 bases short, with 8 bases between. CDR3 in DNA: TGTGCCAGCAGCCCGGACAGCTATGGCTACACCTTC. Protein: CASSPDSYGYTF.

This chain joins TRBV11-1 and TRBJ2-3, with D possibly being TRBD2 (5 bases). Germline V lookup: CDR1 SGHAT, CDR2 FQDESV (reference sequence). V lost 1 base and J 3 bases, leaving 11 bases between the germline ends. The CDR3 totals 15 residues. As DNA, the CDR3 is TGTGCCAGCAGCTTAGTGGCGGGTCGGACAGATACGCAGTATTTT. As protein: CASSLVAGRTDTQYF.

This chain joins TRBV7-6 and TRBJ1-1; 8 bases match TRBD1. Germline V gene sequence: CDR1 SGHVS, CDR2 FNYEAQ. The trim removed 5 bases at V and 3 bases at J, leaving 11 bases unmatched. The CDR3 contains 16 residues. This CDR3 reads CASSPGGRGRDTEAFF. The CDR3 DNA follows: TGTGCCAGCAGCCCAGGCGGCAGGGGGCGGGACACTGAAGCTTTCTTT.

This clone appeared once. The gene calls are TRBV7-9 and TRBJ2-3; 10 nucleotides line up with TRBD2. CDR3 length: 16 amino acids. Trimming removed 0 bases from V and 2 bases from J; junction bases left unmatched: 2. Germline V gene data show CDR1 as SEHNR and CDR2 as FQNEAQ (reference sequence). The chain's CDR3 is CASSLAGLAHTDTQYF. CDR3 nucleotide sequence: TGTGCCAGCAGCTTAGCGGGACTAGCGCACACAGATACGCAGTATTTT.

The gene calls are TRBV15 and TRBJ1-3; D might be TRBD1 (5 bases). The CDR3 is 14 amino acids. The V and J ends lost 5 bases and 4 bases respectively, with 12 bases between them. Germline V gene sequence: CDR1 LNHNV, CDR2 YYDKDF (reference sequence). The CDR3 sequence is CATSPTVSGNTIYF. CDR3 in DNA: TGTGCCACCAGCCCGACAGTCTCAGGAAACACCATATATTTT.

This clone was counted a few times. The rearrangement uses TRBV5-1 and TRBJ2-7; a weak D match, TRBD1 (6 bases). This CDR3 contains 13 residues. With 7 bases removed from V and 0 bases from J, the gap between germline ends came to 11 bases. CDR1 and CDR2 (germline): SGHRS, YFSETQ. The CDR3 DNA follows: TGCGCCAGCTGGGACACGCTCTCCTACGAGCAGTACTTC. It translates to CASWDTLSYEQYF.